The clone carrying this T cell receptor (beta chain) has at least ten counts. Its target is not known. For TCR beta, libraries came from iRepertoire HTBI primers and Arm-PCR of CDR3 regions. Study processing details: Throughout the samples, researchers identified around 65 TRBV and more than twelve TRBJ segments. TCRdb analysed the multiplex PCR reads with MiXCR anew, one entry per CDR3 protein. None of the V and J calls come from the authors' own analysis; TCRdb made them. The repertoire holds roughly 430,000 distinct CDR3 sequences, with around a fifth as singletons. Time point reported: persistent/refractory GD, antithyroid drugs over 5 years with positive TRAb. The authors made the TCR library using RNA they extracted from PBMCs. This entry belongs to a study of regulatory T cells in long-lasting Graves disease. General study results and limits: Persistent Graves' patients showed a TCR diversity that was lower than that of newly diagnosed ones. Fewer public clonotypes were shared by new patients (approximately 970) than by persistent patients (roughly 2,500).

Sequencing was performed on peripheral blood mononuclear cells (PBMCs), taken when the disease was refractory, from a patient treated with antithyroid drugs. The clonotype was recovered from a female donor with Graves disease.

CDR3 DNA sequence: TGTGCCAGCTCCCCAGGACAGGGTCGGACCTACGAGCAGTACTTC. Translated, it gives CASSPGQGRTYEQYF. The rearrangement links TRBV18 to TRBJ2-7, with 8 bases identical to TRBD1. Germline V gene data show CDR1 as KGHSH and CDR2 as LQKENI. The CDR3 has 15 amino acids. The V segment lost 6 bases and the J segment 2 bases; nucleotides outside the gene matches: 9.